This T cell receptor (beta chain) was retrieved from a study of CD8 T cells in Susac syndrome. This clonotype has a handful of counts. The authors sequenced TCR beta from blood CD8+ and CD4+ T cells. In the multiple sclerosis control group, patients were treatment-naive and had stable or active relapsing-remitting disease. Reverse transcription used roughly 0.45 to 1 ug RNA and random hexamers. TCRdb redid the calling of the immunoSEQ multiplex PCR reads with MiXCR, one entry per CDR3 protein. The top ten hold roughly 0.21% of the sample, which has 250,000 to 300,000 distinct CDR3 sequences, 70% to 90% seen once. The CDR3 loop spans 15 amino acids. Trimming took off 3 bases at V and 0 bases at J, with 13 bases between the two ends. From germline, CDR1 is SGDLS and CDR2 YYNGEE.

The chain is built from TRBV9 and TRBJ2-7; TRBD2 is a possible D gene (6 bases). The source material was CD8+ T cells from PBMCs. The sequence was obtained from a human donor with multiple sclerosis. CDR3 loop: CASSEQPTSSYEQYF. CDR3 DNA sequence: TGTGCCAGCAGCGAGCAGCCGACTAGCTCCTACGAGCAGTACTTC.